This T cell receptor beta chain was documented in a study of blood T cell repertoires in COVID-19. Across the study: From the United States, Italy and Spain came samples of acute and convalescent COVID-19. T cells, B-cell-depleted T cells, or PBMCs supplied cDNA or gDNA.

The CDR3 is 13 amino acids. J gave up 7 bases and V 0 bases, and 1 base lay outside the gene matches. CDR1 and CDR2 (germline): SGHDT, YYEEEE. As originally analysed: Using reference gene primer amplification, nucleated cell counts were estimated. Here immunoSEQ multiplex PCR was the method, and the copy in TCRdb shows in-frame clones only, minus some. V, J and clone size are those of that table, while D and trimming were read from the DNA. The sample has about 160,000 clones, around 90% seen once; the top ten hold approximately 4.1%. The sample taken for sequencing was peripheral blood. The chain recombines TRBV5-6 with TRBJ2-4; 7 bases are a match to TRBD1. The clonotype comes from an older woman with active or convalescent COVID-19. CDR3 protein: CASSLGRGNIQYF. CDR3 bases: TGTGCCAGCAGCTTGGGCAGGGGGAACATTCAGTACTTC.